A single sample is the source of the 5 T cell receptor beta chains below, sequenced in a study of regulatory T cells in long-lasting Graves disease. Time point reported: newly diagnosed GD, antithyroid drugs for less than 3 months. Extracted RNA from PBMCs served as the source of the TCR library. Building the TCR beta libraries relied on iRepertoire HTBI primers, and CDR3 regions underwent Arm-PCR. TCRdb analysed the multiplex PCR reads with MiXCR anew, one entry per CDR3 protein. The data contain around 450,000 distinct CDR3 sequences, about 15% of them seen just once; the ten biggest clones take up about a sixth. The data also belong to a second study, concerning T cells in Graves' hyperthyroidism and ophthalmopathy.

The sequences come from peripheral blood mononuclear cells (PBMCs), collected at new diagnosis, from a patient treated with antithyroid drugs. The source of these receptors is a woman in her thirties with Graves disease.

The DNA for the CDR3 is TGCGCCAGCAGCCACCGGACAGGGCCAAACTACGAGCAGTACTTC. It is translated as CASSHRTGPNYEQYF. The chain has TRBV4-1 and TRBJ2-7, with TRBD1 matching 8 bases. This CDR3 is 15 amino acids long. Germline V lookup: CDR1 MGHRA, CDR2 YSYEKL. V shed 3 bases and J 3 bases; nucleotides not matched to a gene: 7.

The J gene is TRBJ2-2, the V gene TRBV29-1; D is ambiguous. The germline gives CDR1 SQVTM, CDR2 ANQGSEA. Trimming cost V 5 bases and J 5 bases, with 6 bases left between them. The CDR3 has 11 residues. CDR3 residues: CSVLQTGELFF. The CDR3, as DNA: TGCAGCGTTTTGCAAACCGGGGAGCTGTTTTTT.

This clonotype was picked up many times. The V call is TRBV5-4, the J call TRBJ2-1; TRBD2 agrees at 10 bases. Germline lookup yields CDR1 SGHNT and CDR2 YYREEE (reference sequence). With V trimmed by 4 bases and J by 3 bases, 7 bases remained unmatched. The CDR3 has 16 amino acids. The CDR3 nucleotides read TGTGCCAGCAGCCATAGCGGGAGGCAGGGCTACAATGAGCAGTTCTTC. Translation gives CASSHSGRQGYNEQFF.

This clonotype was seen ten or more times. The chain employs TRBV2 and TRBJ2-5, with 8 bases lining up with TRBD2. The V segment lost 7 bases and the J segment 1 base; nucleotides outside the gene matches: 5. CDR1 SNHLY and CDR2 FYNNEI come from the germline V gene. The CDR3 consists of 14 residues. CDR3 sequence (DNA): TGTGCCAGCATTGACACTAGCGGCCAAGAGACCCAGTACTTC. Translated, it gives CASIDTSGQETQYF.

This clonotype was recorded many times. The CDR3 reads CASSQDRAGGTFYEQYF. As DNA, the CDR3 is TGCGCCAGCAGCCAAGATCGGGCCGGGGGAACCTTCTACGAGCAGTACTTC. V gene TRBV4-1 combines with J gene TRBJ2-7, with D tentatively TRBD2 (6 bases). In germline, CDR1 is MGHRA, CDR2 YSYEKL. Trimming cost V 0 bases and J 3 bases, with 18 bases left between them. This CDR3 has 17 residues.